The 3 T cell receptor beta chains in this list originate from one sample, sequenced in a study of blood T cell repertoires in COVID-19. Sequencing used immunoSEQ multiplex PCR; TCRdb keeps in-frame clones, though not all of them. The profile shows approximately 380,000 clones, roughly 92% of them singletons. The sample taken for sequencing was PBMCs or T cells enriched from blood (not recorded which). All receptors come from a woman aged 40 to 49 who had been exposed to COVID-19.

The rearrangement joins TRBV10-3 to TRBJ1-1; D perhaps matches TRBD1 (5 bases). The CDR3 has 14 residues. Germline lookup yields CDR1 ENHRY and CDR2 SYGVKD. V lost 8 bases and J 5 bases, leaving 18 bases between the germline ends. CDR3 sequence: CAIASGGKETEAFF. The CDR3 nucleotides are TGTGCCATCGCATCCGGGGGGAAGGAAACTGAAGCTTTCTTT.

The chain is built from TRBV6-4 and TRBJ1-2; a possible D gene is TRBD1 (5 bases). Germline V lookup: CDR1 MRHNA, CDR2 SNTAGT. The CDR3 is 13 amino acids. V shed 6 bases and J shed 7 bases, with 15 bases lying between them. The CDR3 region has the DNA TGTGCCAGCAGGGGCCAGGGAGGTCTTGGCTACACCTTC. Encoded protein: CASRGQGGLGYTF.

The chain recombines TRBV6-5 with TRBJ1-1; 9 positions match TRBD1. The CDR3 runs 16 residues. The germline gives CDR1 MNHEY, CDR2 SVGAGI. V lost 2 bases to trimming and J lost 5 bases; unmatched junction nucleotides: 9. The CDR3 bases are TGTGCCAGCAGTTACGACCATACAGGGGGCCAAACTGAAGCTTTCTTT. Translation gives CASSYDHTGGQTEAFF.